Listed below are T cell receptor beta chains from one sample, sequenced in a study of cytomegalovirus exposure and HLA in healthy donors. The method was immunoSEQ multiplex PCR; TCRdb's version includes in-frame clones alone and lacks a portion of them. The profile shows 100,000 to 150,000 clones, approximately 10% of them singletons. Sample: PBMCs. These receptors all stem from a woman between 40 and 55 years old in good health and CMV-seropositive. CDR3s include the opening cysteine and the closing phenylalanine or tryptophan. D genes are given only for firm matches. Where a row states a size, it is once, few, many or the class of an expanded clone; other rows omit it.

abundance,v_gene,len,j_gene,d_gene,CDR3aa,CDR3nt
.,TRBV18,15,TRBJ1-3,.,CASSPTASHRDTIYF,TGTGCCAGCTCACCGACAGCCAGTCACCGGGACACCATATATTTT
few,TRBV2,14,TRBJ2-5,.,CASLRDTNSETQYF,TGTGCCAGCCTCCGGGACACCAATTCAGAGACCCAGTACTTC
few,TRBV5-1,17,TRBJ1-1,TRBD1,CASSLLNRGILNTEAFF,TGCGCCAGCAGCTTGTTGAACAGGGGGATCCTGAACACTGAAGCTTTCTTT
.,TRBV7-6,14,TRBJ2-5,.,CASSLTGPRETQYF,TGTGCCAGCAGCCTGACAGGCCCTAGAGAGACCCAGTACTTC
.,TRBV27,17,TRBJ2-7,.,CASSSRIGKEGYYEQYF,TGTGCCAGCAGTTCCCGGATCGGGAAGGAAGGTTACTACGAGCAGTACTTC
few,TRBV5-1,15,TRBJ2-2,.,CASSPEGTNTGELFF,TGCGCCAGCAGCCCTGAGGGCACGAACACCGGGGAGCTGTTTTTT
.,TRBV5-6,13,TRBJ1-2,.,CASSLDRTYGYTF,TGTGCCAGCAGCTTGGACAGGACCTATGGCTACACCTTC
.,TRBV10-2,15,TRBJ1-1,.,CASTQRGQTNTEAFF,TGCGCCAGCACCCAGAGAGGACAGACGAACACTGAAGCTTTCTTT
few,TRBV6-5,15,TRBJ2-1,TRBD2,CASSYASGGTNEQFF,TGTGCCAGCAGTTACGCTAGCGGGGGGACTAATGAGCAGTTCTTC
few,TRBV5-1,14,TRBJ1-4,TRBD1,CASSFRDRDEKLFF,TGCGCCAGCAGCTTCCGGGACAGGGACGAAAAACTGTTTTTT
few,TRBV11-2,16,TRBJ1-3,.,CASSRRQALSGNTIYF,TGTGCCAGCAGCCGGAGACAGGCCCTCTCTGGAAACACCATATATTTT
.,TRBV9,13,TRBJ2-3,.,CASSVGGPDTQYF,TGTGCCAGCAGCGTAGGAGGCCCAGATACGCAGTATTTT
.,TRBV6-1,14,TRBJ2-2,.,CASSDSTGTGELFF,TGTGCCAGCAGTGATTCCACAGGCACCGGGGAGCTGTTTTTT
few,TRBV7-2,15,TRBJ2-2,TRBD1,CASSPDRVNTGELFF,TGTGCCAGCAGCCCCGACAGGGTGAACACCGGGGAGCTGTTTTTT
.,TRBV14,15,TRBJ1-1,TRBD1,CASSQLTGVNTEAFF,TGTGCCAGCAGCCAACTTACAGGGGTCAACACTGAAGCTTTCTTT
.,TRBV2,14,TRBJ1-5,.,CASSPDNSNQPQHF,TGTGCCAGCAGCCCTGACAACTCCAATCAGCCCCAGCATTTT
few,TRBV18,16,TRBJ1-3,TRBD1,CASSRDRAGSGNTIYF,TGTGCCAGCTCCCGGGACAGAGCTGGCTCTGGAAACACCATATATTTT
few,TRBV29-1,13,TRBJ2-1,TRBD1,CSVEDGTDNEQFF,TGCAGCGTTGAAGATGGGACAGACAATGAGCAGTTCTTC
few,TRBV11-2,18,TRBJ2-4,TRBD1,CASSLSLFEGQGQNIQYF,TGTGCCAGCAGCTTAAGTTTGTTCGAGGGACAGGGACAAAACATTCAGTACTTC
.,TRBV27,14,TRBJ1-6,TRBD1,CASTRDRGSSPLHF,TGTGCCAGCACCCGGGACAGGGGAAGTTCACCCCTCCACTTT
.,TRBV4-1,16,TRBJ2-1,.,CASSVRAVSSYNEQFF,TGCGCCAGCAGTGTGAGGGCGGTCAGCTCCTACAATGAGCAGTTCTTC